This is a list of T cell receptor beta chains from one sample in a study of blood T cell repertoires in COVID-19. TCRdb's copy holds only in-frame clones and misses some; the assay was immunoSEQ multiplex PCR. The sample has approximately 100,000 clones, roughly 90% seen once. Specimen: peripheral blood. Receptor source: a woman in her sixties or seventies with acute or convalescent COVID-19. The CDR3 runs from the conserved cysteine through the conserved F or W. Fields, in order: clone size, J gene, D gene, V gene, CDR3 DNA, CDR3 protein. A D gene is named only where the DNA matches it firmly. A clone size is listed for some rows: how often the clone was seen (once, few, many), or a class if it is expanded.

abundance: -
j_gene: TRBJ2-3
d_gene: TRBD2
v_gene: TRBV5-1
CDR3nt: TGCGCCAGCAGCTTGGGGCCTATAGCGGGAAGAGATACGCAGTATTTT
CDR3aa: CASSLGPIAGRDTQYF

abundance: -
j_gene: TRBJ1-1
d_gene: -
v_gene: TRBV5-1
CDR3nt: TGCGCCAGCAGCTTTAAACTAAACACTGAAGCTTTCTTT
CDR3aa: CASSFKLNTEAFF

abundance: -
j_gene: TRBJ2-3
d_gene: TRBD2
v_gene: TRBV7-3
CDR3nt: TGTGCCAGCAGCTTAGCGGGAGGGTCCACAGATACGCAGTATTTT
CDR3aa: CASSLAGGSTDTQYF

abundance: -
j_gene: TRBJ1-1
d_gene: TRBD1
v_gene: TRBV7-2
CDR3nt: TGTGCCAGCAGCTTTCCAGGGGGCACTGAAGCTTTCTTT
CDR3aa: CASSFPGGTEAFF

abundance: -
j_gene: TRBJ1-2
d_gene: TRBD1
v_gene: TRBV5-1
CDR3nt: TGCGCCAGCAGCTCGCCCCCGGGACAGGTTAGAGCTAACTATGGCTACACCTTC
CDR3aa: CASSSPPGQVRANYGYTF

abundance: -
j_gene: TRBJ2-3
d_gene: TRBD2
v_gene: TRBV5-4
CDR3nt: TGTGCCAGCAGCCCCGGACCCGCCGGGGGGGATACGCAGTATTTT
CDR3aa: CASSPGPAGGDTQYF

abundance: many
j_gene: TRBJ2-2
d_gene: -
v_gene: TRBV28
CDR3nt: TGTGCCAGCAGGCTACAGGGTTTGAACACCGGGGAGCTGTTTTTT
CDR3aa: CASRLQGLNTGELFF

abundance: -
j_gene: TRBJ1-5
d_gene: TRBD1
v_gene: TRBV6-5
CDR3nt: TGTGCCAGCAGACAGGGGGGACAGCCCCAGCATTTT
CDR3aa: CASRQGGQPQHF

abundance: -
j_gene: TRBJ2-3
d_gene: TRBD2
v_gene: TRBV27
CDR3nt: TGTGCCACTCGGGCCAGGGCGGGAGGGGGGTACACAGATACGCAGTATTTT
CDR3aa: CATRARAGGGYTDTQYF

abundance: -
j_gene: TRBJ1-2
d_gene: TRBD1
v_gene: TRBV30
CDR3nt: TGTGCCTGGAGTCAGGGGGCGGTAGCTAACTATGGCTACACCTTC
CDR3aa: CAWSQGAVANYGYTF

abundance: -
j_gene: TRBJ2-5
d_gene: -
v_gene: TRBV5-1
CDR3nt: TGCGCCAGCAGCTTGGACCCAGTCCAAGAGACCCAGTACTTC
CDR3aa: CASSLDPVQETQYF

abundance: -
j_gene: TRBJ1-1
d_gene: -
v_gene: TRBV10-1
CDR3nt: TGCGCCAGCAGCCCTCCGGGGAACACTGAAGCTTTCTTT
CDR3aa: CASSPPGNTEAFF

abundance: -
j_gene: TRBJ2-1
d_gene: TRBD1
v_gene: TRBV27
CDR3nt: TGTGCCAGCGCGACATGGACAGGGGCCCCCAATGAGCAGTTCTTC
CDR3aa: CASATWTGAPNEQFF

abundance: -
j_gene: TRBJ2-3
d_gene: -
v_gene: TRBV7-9
CDR3nt: TGTGCCAGCAGCTCTACTCTAACCCTAGGAACCCCCAGTGATACGCAGTATTTT
CDR3aa: CASSSTLTLGTPSDTQYF

abundance: -
j_gene: TRBJ1-4
d_gene: -
v_gene: TRBV18
CDR3nt: TGTGCCAGCTCTGTTACCGGGAGTGAAAAACTGTTTTTT
CDR3aa: CASSVTGSEKLFF

abundance: once
j_gene: TRBJ1-2
d_gene: -
v_gene: TRBV5-1
CDR3nt: TGCGCCAGCAGCTTGCAGACTAACTATGGCTACACCTTC
CDR3aa: CASSLQTNYGYTF

abundance: -
j_gene: TRBJ2-4
d_gene: TRBD1
v_gene: TRBV5-1
CDR3nt: TGCGCCAGCAGCGTCGGACAGGTGGACATTCAGTACTTC
CDR3aa: CASSVGQVDIQYF

abundance: -
j_gene: TRBJ2-1
d_gene: TRBD2
v_gene: TRBV5-4
CDR3nt: TGTGCCAGCTCCCTGTCTAGCGGGAGCAACAATGAGCAGTTCTTC
CDR3aa: CASSLSSGSNNEQFF

abundance: -
j_gene: TRBJ2-2
d_gene: TRBD1
v_gene: TRBV18
CDR3nt: TGTGCCAGCTCACCAGCAAAGGGACAGGGCGGGGAGCTGTTTTTT
CDR3aa: CASSPAKGQGGELFF

abundance: -
j_gene: TRBJ2-7
d_gene: -
v_gene: TRBV5-1
CDR3nt: TGCGCCAGCAGCCCAGGGGTTCTGTACGAGCAGTACTTC
CDR3aa: CASSPGVLYEQYF

abundance: -
j_gene: TRBJ1-5
d_gene: -
v_gene: TRBV30
CDR3nt: TGTGCCTGGAGTGCCCTGAACGGTCGGGGCAATCAGCCCCAGCATTTT
CDR3aa: CAWSALNGRGNQPQHF

abundance: -
j_gene: TRBJ2-7
d_gene: -
v_gene: TRBV25-1
CDR3nt: TGTGCCAGCAGTGAATACCCGGGGGTCTACGAGCAGTACTTC
CDR3aa: CASSEYPGVYEQYF

abundance: -
j_gene: TRBJ1-1
d_gene: -
v_gene: TRBV30
CDR3nt: TGTGCCTGGAAGCTGGACACTCCGAACACTGAAGCTTTCTTT
CDR3aa: CAWKLDTPNTEAFF

abundance: -
j_gene: TRBJ2-1
d_gene: TRBD2
v_gene: TRBV7-3
CDR3nt: TGTGCCAGCAGCTCCTCGCTAGCGGCCTGGGATCAGCAGTTCTTC
CDR3aa: CASSSSLAAWDQQFF

abundance: -
j_gene: TRBJ2-5
d_gene: TRBD2
v_gene: TRBV5-1
CDR3nt: TGCGCCAGCAGCTGGACTAGCGGGCACTCCTCTCAAGAGACCCAGTACTTC
CDR3aa: CASSWTSGHSSQETQYF

abundance: -
j_gene: TRBJ1-1
d_gene: -
v_gene: TRBV7-8
CDR3nt: TGTGCCAGCAGCTTAGCAATGGGACAGAACACTGAAGCTTTCTTT
CDR3aa: CASSLAMGQNTEAFF

abundance: -
j_gene: TRBJ1-2
d_gene: TRBD1
v_gene: TRBV10-3
CDR3nt: TGTGCCATCCGGGGACAGGGTTACCTGTATGGCTACACCTTC
CDR3aa: CAIRGQGYLYGYTF

abundance: -
j_gene: TRBJ1-2
d_gene: -
v_gene: TRBV19
CDR3nt: TGTGCCAGTAGTATCGGAGGGGCGGTCTATGGCTACACCTTC
CDR3aa: CASSIGGAVYGYTF

abundance: few
j_gene: TRBJ2-7
d_gene: -
v_gene: TRBV10-1
CDR3nt: TGCGCCAGCAGTAAAGACATCCACTCCTACGAGCAGTACTTC
CDR3aa: CASSKDIHSYEQYF

abundance: -
j_gene: TRBJ1-1
d_gene: -
v_gene: TRBV5-4
CDR3nt: TGTGCCAGCAGCTTGGGGGGTGAGGGTGGGCGCACTGAAGCTTTCTTT
CDR3aa: CASSLGGEGGRTEAFF

abundance: -
j_gene: TRBJ2-3
d_gene: TRBD2
v_gene: TRBV7-9
CDR3nt: TGTGCCAGCAGCTTGGTAGCGGGGAGCACAGATACGCAGTATTTT
CDR3aa: CASSLVAGSTDTQYF

abundance: -
j_gene: TRBJ2-1
d_gene: TRBD2
v_gene: TRBV7-7
CDR3nt: TGTGCTAGCAGCTTACGGCGGGAGAAAGACAATGAGCAGTTCTTC
CDR3aa: CASSLRREKDNEQFF

abundance: -
j_gene: TRBJ2-7
d_gene: TRBD1
v_gene: TRBV18
CDR3nt: TGTGCCAGCTCACCACCGAGCACAGGGGGCGAGCAGTACTTC
CDR3aa: CASSPPSTGGEQYF

abundance: -
j_gene: TRBJ2-1
d_gene: -
v_gene: TRBV20-1
CDR3nt: TGCAGTGCTTCGACTAGGAATGAGCAGTTCTTC
CDR3aa: CSASTRNEQFF

abundance: -
j_gene: TRBJ2-1
d_gene: TRBD2
v_gene: TRBV5-1
CDR3nt: TGCGCCAGCAGCTTAGGGAGCGGGAGCTCCTACAATGAGCAGTTCTTC
CDR3aa: CASSLGSGSSYNEQFF

abundance: once
j_gene: TRBJ2-7
d_gene: -
v_gene: TRBV5-1
CDR3nt: TGCGCCAGCAGCTTGGGGGCCTACTCCTACGAGCAGTACTTC
CDR3aa: CASSLGAYSYEQYF

abundance: -
j_gene: TRBJ2-3
d_gene: -
v_gene: TRBV7-9
CDR3nt: TGTGCCAGCAGCTTAATGGGGATGGGGGCGAGCACAGATACGCAGTATTTT
CDR3aa: CASSLMGMGASTDTQYF

abundance: -
j_gene: TRBJ1-3
d_gene: -
v_gene: TRBV30
CDR3nt: TGTGCCTGGAGCCGAGACAGTGGCCAGGGAAACACCATATATTTT
CDR3aa: CAWSRDSGQGNTIYF

abundance: -
j_gene: TRBJ1-1
d_gene: -
v_gene: TRBV6-5
CDR3nt: TGTGCCAGCAGTTATGGGGGGGCCAACACTGAAGCTTTCTTT
CDR3aa: CASSYGGANTEAFF

abundance: -
j_gene: TRBJ1-1
d_gene: -
v_gene: TRBV18
CDR3nt: TGTGCCAGCTCACTTACCTTGAGGGATGACACTGAAGCTTTCTTT
CDR3aa: CASSLTLRDDTEAFF

abundance: -
j_gene: TRBJ1-2
d_gene: -
v_gene: TRBV7-9
CDR3nt: TGTGCCAGCAGCTTTAGAGGCTTCTATGGCTACACCTTC
CDR3aa: CASSFRGFYGYTF